The 8 T cell receptor beta chains below come from one sample, sequenced in a study of regulatory T cells in long-lasting Graves disease. Time point in this sample: newly diagnosed GD, antithyroid drugs for less than 3 months. Construction of the TCR library relied on RNA isolated from PBMCs. Researchers made TCR beta libraries by using iRepertoire HTBI primers and running Arm-PCR on CDR3 regions. TCRdb redid the calling of the multiplex PCR reads with MiXCR, one entry per CDR3 protein. The sample has 300,000 to 400,000 distinct CDR3 sequences; roughly a sixth are singletons. The material sequenced was peripheral blood mononuclear cells (PBMCs), taken at new diagnosis, from a patient treated with antithyroid drugs. The receptors were gathered from a female donor with Graves disease.

This clonotype was found once. The gene calls are TRBV5-8 and TRBJ2-3, with 10 bases that match TRBD1. The CDR3 has 17 amino acids. With 4 bases clipped from V and 5 bases from J, the junction kept 13 bases outside the gene matches. The germline CDR1 and CDR2 sequences are SGHTS and YDEGEE. The CDR3 protein is CASSQRQGALTRDTQYF. The CDR3 DNA sequence: TGTGCCAGCAGCCAACGACAGGGGGCTTTGACTAGAGATACGCAGTATTTT.

This clonotype was seen at least ten times. The gene calls are TRBV12-5 and TRBJ2-3; the match to TRBD2 covers 7 bases. The CDR3 sequence is 18 residues long. J was trimmed by 4 bases and V by 0 bases; bases with no gene match: 13. The germline V gene has CDR1 LGHNT and CDR2 FRNRAP. This CDR3 reads CASGLVPLGGGKPDTQYF. The CDR3, as DNA: TGTGCTAGTGGTTTGGTACCCCTTGGGGGGGGGAAGCCAGATACGCAGTATTTT.

V usage is TRBV20-1 and J usage is TRBJ2-5, with 8 bases aligning to TRBD2. V gave up 4 bases and J gave up 1 base; unmatched junction bases: 8. This CDR3 spans 15 amino acids. CDR1 and CDR2 (germline): DFQATT, SNEGSKA (reference sequence). The CDR3 loop reads CSAKKGTSSQETQYF. DNA of the CDR3: TGCAGTGCTAAGAAGGGGACTAGTTCCCAAGAGACCCAGTACTTC.

Many counts were recorded for this clonotype. This chain uses TRBV5-1 with TRBJ2-1, with D possibly matching TRBD1 (6 bases). The CDR3 is made up of 16 amino acids. Per the germline V gene, CDR1 is SGHRS and CDR2 is YFSETQ. Trimming took 0 bases from V and 9 from J, leaving 19 bases between them. The CDR3 protein is CASSLAVGQPLGEQFF. The CDR3 DNA reads TGCGCCAGCAGCTTGGCGGTGGGACAACCCCTCGGTGAGCAGTTCTTC. Together with reference TRBV5-1 and TRBJ2-1, the CDR3 gives the full variable domain: KAGVTQTPRYLIKTRGQQVTLSCSPISGHRSVSWYQQTPGQGLQFLFEYFSETQRNKGNFPGRFSGRQFSNSRSEMNVSTLELGDSALYLCASSLAVGQPLGEQFFGPGTRLTVL.

As regards this clonotype: This may stem from a read error, because a much larger clone lies one nucleotide away. This sequence joins TRBV27 and TRBJ1-4; the D is unclear. The germline V gene has CDR1 MNHEY and CDR2 SMNVEV (reference sequence). This CDR3 comprises 13 residues. The CDR3 spells CASSRATDEKLFF. CDR3 DNA: TGTGCCAGCAGTCGAGCAACTGATGAAAAACTGTTTTTT. The full variable domain, with the rest looked up from reference TRBV27 and TRBJ1-4, is EAQVTQNPRYLITVTGKKLTVTCSQNMNHEYMSWYRQDPGLGLRQIYYSMNVEVTDKGDVPEGYKVSRKEKRNFPLILESPSPNQTSLYFCASSRATDEKLFFGSGTQLSVL.

This clonotype turned up a few times. The genes are TRBV7-2 and TRBJ2-1; 10 bases agree with TRBD1. Germline V lookup: CDR1 SGHTA, CDR2 FQGNSA. V shed 3 bases and J 9 bases; nucleotides not matched to a gene: 5. CDR3 length: 14 amino acids. The CDR3 DNA reads as TGTGCCAGCAGCTTGGACAGGGGGGACGCTGAGCAGTTCTTC. Amino acids: CASSLDRGDAEQFF.

This clonotype occurred many times. The V gene is TRBV5-1, the J gene TRBJ1-4, with 8 bases fitting TRBD1. The CDR3 is made up of 14 amino acids. Germline CDR1 reads SGHRS; CDR2 reads YFSETQ. The V segment lost 4 bases and the J segment 4 bases; nucleotides outside the gene matches: 3. The CDR3 nucleotides are TGCGCCAGCAGCGAAGGACAGGGTAATGAAAAACTGTTTTTT. It specifies CASSEGQGNEKLFF. Full variable domain (outside the CDR3, taken from reference TRBV5-1 and TRBJ1-4): KAGVTQTPRYLIKTRGQQVTLSCSPISGHRSVSWYQQTPGQGLQFLFEYFSETQRNKGNFPGRFSGRQFSNSRSEMNVSTLELGDSALYLCASSEGQGNEKLFFGSGTQLSVL.

This chain links TRBV4-1 with TRBJ1-5, with 7 bases aligning to TRBD1. From germline, CDR1 is MGHRA and CDR2 YSYEKL. V gave up 2 bases and J gave up 4 bases; unmatched junction bases: 2. This CDR3 is built from 14 residues. The CDR3 DNA reads TGCGCCAGCAGCCAAATACAGGGGAATCAGCCCCAGCATTTT. Protein: CASSQIQGNQPQHF.